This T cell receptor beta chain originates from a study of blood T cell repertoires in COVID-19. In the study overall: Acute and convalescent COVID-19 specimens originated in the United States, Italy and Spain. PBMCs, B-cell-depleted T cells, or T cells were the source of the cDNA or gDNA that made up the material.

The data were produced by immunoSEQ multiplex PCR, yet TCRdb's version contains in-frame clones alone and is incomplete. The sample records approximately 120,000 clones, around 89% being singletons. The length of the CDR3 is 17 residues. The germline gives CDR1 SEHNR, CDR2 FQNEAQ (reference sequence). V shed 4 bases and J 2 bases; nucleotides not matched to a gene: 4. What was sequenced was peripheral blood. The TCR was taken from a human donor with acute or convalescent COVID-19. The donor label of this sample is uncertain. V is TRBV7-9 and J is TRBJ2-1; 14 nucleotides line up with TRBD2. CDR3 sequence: CASSSRTSGRTYNEQFF. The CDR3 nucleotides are TGTGCCAGCAGCTCCCGGACTAGCGGGAGGACCTACAATGAGCAGTTCTTC.